This T cell receptor (beta chain) was identified in a study of human T cells and chemical hapten exposure. Turning to the study itself: Patch testing placed 0.01% DPC on the upper back, with readings at 6 days.

V was cut by 3 bases and J by 5 bases, with 14 bases left in between. In germline, CDR1 is LGHNA, CDR2 YSLEER. This CDR3 comprises 14 residues. The authors' processing: Per-sample TCR counts ranged from about 20,000 to 750,000, median 95,638. TCRdb re-called the RACE reads with MiXCR, one entry per CDR3 protein. TCRdb's processing, not the authors' own work, is the source of the V and J calls. The top ten hold 8.4% of the sample, which has some 340,000 distinct CDR3 sequences, 5.5% to 8% seen once. The time point here: patch test 1, 2 weeks after DPC sensitization. Treatment meaning: therapeutic diphenylcyclopropenone sensitization with weekly scalp DPC. In this sample, this clonotype turned up many times.

The TCR was taken from a woman aged 18-29 years with alopecia areata. Some clones in this sample may be carry-over from other donors' samples. The chain joins TRBV4-3 to TRBJ2-7; D may match TRBD1 or TRBD2 (5 bases each). This specimen was whole blood, taken in connection with sensitization to the hapten diphenylcyclopropenone (DPC). The CDR3, as DNA: TGCGCCAGCAGCCATCAGGGTTGGGGGAACGAGCAGTACTTC. Encoded protein: CASSHQGWGNEQYF.